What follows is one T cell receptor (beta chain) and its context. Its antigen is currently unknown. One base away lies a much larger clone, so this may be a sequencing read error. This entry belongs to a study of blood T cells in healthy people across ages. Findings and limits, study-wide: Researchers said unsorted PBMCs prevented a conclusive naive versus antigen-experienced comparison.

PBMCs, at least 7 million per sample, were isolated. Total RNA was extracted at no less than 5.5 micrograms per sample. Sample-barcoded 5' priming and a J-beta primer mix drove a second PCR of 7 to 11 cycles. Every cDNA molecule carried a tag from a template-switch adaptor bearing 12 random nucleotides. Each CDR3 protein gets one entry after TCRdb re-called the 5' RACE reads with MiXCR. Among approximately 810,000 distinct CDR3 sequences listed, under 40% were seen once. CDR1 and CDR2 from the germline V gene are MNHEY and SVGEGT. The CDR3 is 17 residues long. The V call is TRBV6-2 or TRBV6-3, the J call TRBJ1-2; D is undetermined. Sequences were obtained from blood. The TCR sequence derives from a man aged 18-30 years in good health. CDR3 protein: CASIKGWGVNPNDGYTF. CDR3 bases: TGTGCCAGCATCAAGGGTTGGGGTGTAAACCCTAACGATGGCTACACCTTC.